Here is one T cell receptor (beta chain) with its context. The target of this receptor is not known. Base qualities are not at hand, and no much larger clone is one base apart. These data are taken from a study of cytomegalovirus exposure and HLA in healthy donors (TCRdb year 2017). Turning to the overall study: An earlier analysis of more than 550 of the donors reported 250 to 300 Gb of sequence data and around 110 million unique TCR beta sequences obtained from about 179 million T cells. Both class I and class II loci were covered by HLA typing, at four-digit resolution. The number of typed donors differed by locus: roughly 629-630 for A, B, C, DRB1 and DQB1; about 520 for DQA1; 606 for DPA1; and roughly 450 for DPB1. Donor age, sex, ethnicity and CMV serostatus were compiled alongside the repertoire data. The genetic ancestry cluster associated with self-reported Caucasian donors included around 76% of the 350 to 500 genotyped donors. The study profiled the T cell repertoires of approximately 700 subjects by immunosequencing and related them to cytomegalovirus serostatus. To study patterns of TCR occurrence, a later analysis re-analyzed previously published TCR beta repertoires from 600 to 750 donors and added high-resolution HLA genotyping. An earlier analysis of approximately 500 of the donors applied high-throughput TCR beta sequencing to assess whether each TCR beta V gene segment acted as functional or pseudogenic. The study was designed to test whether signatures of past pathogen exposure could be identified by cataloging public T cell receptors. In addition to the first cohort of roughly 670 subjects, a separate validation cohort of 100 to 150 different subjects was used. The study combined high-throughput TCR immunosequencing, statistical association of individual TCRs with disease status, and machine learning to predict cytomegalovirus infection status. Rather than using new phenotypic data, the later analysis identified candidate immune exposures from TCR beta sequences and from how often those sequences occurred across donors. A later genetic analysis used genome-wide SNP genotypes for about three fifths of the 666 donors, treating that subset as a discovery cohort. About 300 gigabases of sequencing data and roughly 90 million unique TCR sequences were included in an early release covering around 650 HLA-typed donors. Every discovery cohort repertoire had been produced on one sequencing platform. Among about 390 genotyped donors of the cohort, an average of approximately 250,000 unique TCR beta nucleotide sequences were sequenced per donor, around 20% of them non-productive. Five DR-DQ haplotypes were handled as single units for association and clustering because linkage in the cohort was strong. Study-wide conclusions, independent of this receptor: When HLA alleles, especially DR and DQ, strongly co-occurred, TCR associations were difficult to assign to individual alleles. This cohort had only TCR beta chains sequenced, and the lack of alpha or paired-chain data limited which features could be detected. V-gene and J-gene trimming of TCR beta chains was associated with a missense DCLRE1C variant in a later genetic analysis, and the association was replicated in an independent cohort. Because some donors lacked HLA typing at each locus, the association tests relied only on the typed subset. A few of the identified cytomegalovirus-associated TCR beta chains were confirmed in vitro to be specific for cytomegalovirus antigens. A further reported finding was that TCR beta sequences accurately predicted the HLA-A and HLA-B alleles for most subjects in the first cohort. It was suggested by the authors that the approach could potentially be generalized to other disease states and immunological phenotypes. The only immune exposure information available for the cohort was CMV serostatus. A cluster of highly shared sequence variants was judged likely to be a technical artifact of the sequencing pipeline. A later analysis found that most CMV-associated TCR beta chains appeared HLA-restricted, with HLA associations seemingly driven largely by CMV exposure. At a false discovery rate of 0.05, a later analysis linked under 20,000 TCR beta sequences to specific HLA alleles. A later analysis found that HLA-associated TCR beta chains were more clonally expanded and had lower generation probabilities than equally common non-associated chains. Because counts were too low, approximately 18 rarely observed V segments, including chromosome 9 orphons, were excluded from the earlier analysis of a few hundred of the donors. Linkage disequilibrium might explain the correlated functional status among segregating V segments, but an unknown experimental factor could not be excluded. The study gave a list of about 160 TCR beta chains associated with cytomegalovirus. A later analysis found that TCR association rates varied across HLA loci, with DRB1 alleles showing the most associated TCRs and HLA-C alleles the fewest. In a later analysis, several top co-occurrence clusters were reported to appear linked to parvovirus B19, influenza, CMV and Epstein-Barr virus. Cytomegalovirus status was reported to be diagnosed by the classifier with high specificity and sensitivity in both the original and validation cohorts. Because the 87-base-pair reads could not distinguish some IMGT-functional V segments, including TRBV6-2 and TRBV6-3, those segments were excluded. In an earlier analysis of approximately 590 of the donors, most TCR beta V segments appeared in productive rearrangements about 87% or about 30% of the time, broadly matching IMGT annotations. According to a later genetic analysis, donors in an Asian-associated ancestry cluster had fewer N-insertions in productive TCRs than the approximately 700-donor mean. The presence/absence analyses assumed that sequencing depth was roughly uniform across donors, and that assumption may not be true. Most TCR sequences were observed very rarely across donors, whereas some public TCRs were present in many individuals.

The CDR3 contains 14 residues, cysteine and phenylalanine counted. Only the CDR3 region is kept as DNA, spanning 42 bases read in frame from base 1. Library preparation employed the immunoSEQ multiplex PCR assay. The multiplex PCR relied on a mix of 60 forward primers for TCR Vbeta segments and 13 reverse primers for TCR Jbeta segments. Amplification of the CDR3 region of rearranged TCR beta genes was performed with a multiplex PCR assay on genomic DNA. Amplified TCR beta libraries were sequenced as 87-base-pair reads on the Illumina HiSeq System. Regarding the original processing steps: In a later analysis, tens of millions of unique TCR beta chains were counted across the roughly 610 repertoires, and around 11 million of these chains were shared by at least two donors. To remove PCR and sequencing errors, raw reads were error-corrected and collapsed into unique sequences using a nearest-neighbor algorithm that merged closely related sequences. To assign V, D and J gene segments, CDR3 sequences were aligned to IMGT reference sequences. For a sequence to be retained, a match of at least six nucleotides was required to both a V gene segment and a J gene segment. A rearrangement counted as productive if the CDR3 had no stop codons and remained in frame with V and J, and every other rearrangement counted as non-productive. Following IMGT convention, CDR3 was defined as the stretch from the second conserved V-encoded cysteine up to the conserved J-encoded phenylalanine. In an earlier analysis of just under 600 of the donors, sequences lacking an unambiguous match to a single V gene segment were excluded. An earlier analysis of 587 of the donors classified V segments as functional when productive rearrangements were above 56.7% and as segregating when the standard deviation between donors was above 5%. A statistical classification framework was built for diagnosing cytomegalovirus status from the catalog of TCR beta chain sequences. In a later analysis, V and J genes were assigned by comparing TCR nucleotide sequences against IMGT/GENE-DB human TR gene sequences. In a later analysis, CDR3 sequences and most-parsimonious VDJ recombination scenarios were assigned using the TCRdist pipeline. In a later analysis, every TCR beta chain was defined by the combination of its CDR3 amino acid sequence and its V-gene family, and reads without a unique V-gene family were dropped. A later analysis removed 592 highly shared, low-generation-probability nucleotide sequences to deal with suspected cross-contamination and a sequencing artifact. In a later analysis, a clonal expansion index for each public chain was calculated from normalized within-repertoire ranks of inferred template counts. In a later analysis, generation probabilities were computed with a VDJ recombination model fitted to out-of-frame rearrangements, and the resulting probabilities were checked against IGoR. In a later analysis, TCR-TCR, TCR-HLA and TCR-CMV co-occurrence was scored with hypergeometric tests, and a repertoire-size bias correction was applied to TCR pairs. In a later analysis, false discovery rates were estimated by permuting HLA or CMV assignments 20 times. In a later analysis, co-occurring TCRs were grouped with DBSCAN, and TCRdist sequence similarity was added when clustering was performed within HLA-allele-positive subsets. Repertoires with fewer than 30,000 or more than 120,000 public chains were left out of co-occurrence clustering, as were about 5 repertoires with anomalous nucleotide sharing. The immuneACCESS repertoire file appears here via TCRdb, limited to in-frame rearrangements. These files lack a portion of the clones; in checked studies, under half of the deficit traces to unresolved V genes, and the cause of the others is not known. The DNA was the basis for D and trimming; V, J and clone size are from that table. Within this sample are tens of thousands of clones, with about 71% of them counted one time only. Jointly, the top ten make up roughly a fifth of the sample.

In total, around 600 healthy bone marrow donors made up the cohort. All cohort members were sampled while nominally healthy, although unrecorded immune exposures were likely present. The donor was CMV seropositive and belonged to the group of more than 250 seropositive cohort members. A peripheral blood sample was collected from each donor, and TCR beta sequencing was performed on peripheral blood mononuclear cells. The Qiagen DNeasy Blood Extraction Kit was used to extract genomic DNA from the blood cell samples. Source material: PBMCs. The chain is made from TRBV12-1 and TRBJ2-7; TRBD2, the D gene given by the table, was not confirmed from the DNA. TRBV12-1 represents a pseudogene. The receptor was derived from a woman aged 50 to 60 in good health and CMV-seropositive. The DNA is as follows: TGTGCCAGCAGCAGAGGGGGGGATCTCTACGAGCAGTACTTC. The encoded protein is CASSRGGDLYEQYF.